Given below is one T cell receptor beta chain in context. V shed 2 bases and J 4 bases; nucleotides not matched to a gene: 11. Looked up from germline, CDR1 is SGHTA and CDR2 is FQGNSA. This CDR3 region has 18 residues. The sample belongs to a study of T-cell reconstitution after alpha-beta-depleted transplantation in children. Unique molecular identifiers tagged the TCRbeta library. TCRdb analysed the PCR reads with MiXCR anew, one entry per CDR3 protein. The table has about 400,000 distinct CDR3 sequences, around 21% seen once. The receptor comes from a human donor who donated a stem cell graft to a child with acute myeloid leukemia. Sequenced here: PBMCs from the stem cell graft donor, sampled from the stem cell graft. V usage is TRBV7-2 and J usage is TRBJ2-1; 10 bases map to TRBD2. CDR3 amino acids: CASSLRLAGVGPYNEQFF. CDR3 DNA sequence: TGTGCCAGCAGCTTAAGGCTAGCGGGAGTGGGGCCTTACAATGAGCAGTTCTTC.